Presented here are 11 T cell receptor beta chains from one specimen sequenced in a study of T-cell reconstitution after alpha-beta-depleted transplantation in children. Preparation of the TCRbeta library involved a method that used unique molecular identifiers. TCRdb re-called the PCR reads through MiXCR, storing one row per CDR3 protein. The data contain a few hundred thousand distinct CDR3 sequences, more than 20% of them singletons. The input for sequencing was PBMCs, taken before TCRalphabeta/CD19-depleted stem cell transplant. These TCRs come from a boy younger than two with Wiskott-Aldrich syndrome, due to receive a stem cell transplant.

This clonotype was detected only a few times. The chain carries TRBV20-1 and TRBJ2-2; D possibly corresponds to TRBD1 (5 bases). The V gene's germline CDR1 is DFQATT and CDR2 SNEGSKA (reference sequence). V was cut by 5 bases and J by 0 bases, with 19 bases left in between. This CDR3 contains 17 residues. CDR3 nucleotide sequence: TGCAGTGCTCCACCCCAGGGAATTATATCGAACACCGGGGAGCTGTTTTTT. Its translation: CSAPPQGIISNTGELFF.

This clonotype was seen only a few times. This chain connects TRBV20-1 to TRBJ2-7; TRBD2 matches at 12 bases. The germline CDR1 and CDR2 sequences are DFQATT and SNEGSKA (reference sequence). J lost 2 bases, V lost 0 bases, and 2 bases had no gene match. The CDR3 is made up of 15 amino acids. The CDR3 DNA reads TGCAGTGCTAGAGATCCTAGCGGGAGGGCCTACGAGCAGTACTTC. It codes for CSARDPSGRAYEQYF.

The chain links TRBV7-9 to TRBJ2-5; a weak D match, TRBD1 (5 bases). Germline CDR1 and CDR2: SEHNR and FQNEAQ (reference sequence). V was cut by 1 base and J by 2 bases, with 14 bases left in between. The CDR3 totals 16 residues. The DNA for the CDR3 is TGTGCCAGCAGCTTAGACAGGCCACGGTCTCAAGAGACCCAGTACTTC. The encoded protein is CASSLDRPRSQETQYF.

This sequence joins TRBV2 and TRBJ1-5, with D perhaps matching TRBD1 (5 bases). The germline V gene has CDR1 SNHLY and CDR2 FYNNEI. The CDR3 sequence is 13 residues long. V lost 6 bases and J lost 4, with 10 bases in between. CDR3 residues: CASSDDRNQPQHF. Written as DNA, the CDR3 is TGTGCCAGCAGCGACGACAGAAATCAGCCCCAGCATTTT.

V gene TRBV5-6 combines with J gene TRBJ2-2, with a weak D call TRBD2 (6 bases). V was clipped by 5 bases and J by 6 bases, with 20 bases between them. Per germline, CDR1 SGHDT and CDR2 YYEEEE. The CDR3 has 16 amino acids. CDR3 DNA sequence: TGTGCCAGCAGACTCTTAGGAGGGCCCCGGGCCGGGGAGCTGTTTTTT. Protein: CASRLLGGPRAGELFF.

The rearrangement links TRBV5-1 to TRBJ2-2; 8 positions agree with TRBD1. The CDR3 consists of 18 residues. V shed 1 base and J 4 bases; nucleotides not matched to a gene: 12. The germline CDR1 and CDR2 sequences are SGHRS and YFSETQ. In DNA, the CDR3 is TGCGCCAGCAGCTTGTTTAGTTCGTCGCAGGGGGCCACCGGGGAGCTGTTTTTT. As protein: CASSLFSSSQGATGELFF.

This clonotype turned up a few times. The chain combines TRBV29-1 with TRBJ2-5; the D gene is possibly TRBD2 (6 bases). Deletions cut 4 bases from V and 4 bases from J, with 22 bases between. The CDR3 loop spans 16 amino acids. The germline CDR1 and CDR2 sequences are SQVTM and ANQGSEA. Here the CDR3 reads CSVARSPGLGGETQYF. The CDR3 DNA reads TGCAGCGTTGCCCGTTCCCCGGGACTGGGAGGAGAGACCCAGTACTTC.

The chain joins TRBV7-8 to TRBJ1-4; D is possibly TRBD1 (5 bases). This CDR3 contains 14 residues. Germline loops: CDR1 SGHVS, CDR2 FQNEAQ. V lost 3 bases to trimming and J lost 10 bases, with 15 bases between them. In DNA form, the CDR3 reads TGTGCCAGCAGCTTGGCTGCCGGGGGGGGAAAACTGTTTTTT. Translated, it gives CASSLAAGGGKLFF.

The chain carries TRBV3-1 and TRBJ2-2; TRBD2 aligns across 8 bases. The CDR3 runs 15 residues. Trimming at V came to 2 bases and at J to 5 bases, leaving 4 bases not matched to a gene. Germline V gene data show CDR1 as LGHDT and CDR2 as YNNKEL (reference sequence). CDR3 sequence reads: CASSQWPSGTGELFF. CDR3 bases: TGTGCCAGCAGCCAATGGCCTAGCGGGACCGGGGAGCTGTTTTTT.

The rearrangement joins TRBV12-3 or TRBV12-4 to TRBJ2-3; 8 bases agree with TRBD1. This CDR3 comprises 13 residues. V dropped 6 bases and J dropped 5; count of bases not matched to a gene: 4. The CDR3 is CASRIDRGDTQYF. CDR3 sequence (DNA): TGTGCCAGCAGGATCGACAGGGGAGATACGCAGTATTTT.

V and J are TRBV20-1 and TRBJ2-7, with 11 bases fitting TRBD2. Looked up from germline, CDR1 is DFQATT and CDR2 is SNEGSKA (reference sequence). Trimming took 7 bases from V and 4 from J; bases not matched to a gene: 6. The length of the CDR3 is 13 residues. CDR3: CSVPRLAGYEQYF. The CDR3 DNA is TGCAGTGTTCCGAGACTAGCGGGGTACGAGCAGTACTTC.